This TCR beta chain appears in the sequencing data of a study of T cells in Graves' hyperthyroidism and ophthalmopathy. Whole-study results and caveats: Also found in blood were most expanded thyroid clonotypes above 0.001. Median prediction lead before ophthalmopathy onset was about 6.5 months with the model.

Patients were excluded because of uncontrolled infection, other autoimmune disease, pregnancy or lactation. Using RNA transcripts as the source, TCR beta CDR3 regions were amplified. During a first-round RT-PCR of the TCR CDR3, the HTBI primer set was used. TCRdb itself ran the multiplex PCR reads through MiXCR, one entry per CDR3 protein. The sample records 300,000 to 400,000 distinct CDR3 sequences, about 18% being singletons. Trimming took off 1 base at V and 6 bases at J, with 7 bases between the two ends. The CDR3 runs to 14 residues. Per the germline V gene, CDR1 is SGHTA and CDR2 is FQGNSA. Details on this clonotype: Its antigen remains unknown.

The sequencing input was blood. This rearrangement joins TRBV7-2 to TRBJ1-6; unclear D gene. The clonotype originates from a woman between 50 and 59 years old with Graves' hyperthyroidism. The DNA of the CDR3 is TGTGCCAGCAGCTTAGAGGACGGTAATTCACCCCTCCACTTT. It translates to CASSLEDGNSPLHF.